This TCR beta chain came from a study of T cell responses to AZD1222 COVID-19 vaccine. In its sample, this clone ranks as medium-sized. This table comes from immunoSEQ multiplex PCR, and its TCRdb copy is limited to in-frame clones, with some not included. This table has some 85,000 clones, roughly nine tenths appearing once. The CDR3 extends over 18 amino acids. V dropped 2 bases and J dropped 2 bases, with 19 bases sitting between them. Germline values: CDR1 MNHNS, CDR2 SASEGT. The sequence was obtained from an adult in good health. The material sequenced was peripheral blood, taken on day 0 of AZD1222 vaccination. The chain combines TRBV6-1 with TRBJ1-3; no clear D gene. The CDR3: CASSEPYDTDYPGNTIYF. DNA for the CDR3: TGTGCCAGCAGTGAACCATATGACACAGATTATCCTGGAAACACCATATATTTT.